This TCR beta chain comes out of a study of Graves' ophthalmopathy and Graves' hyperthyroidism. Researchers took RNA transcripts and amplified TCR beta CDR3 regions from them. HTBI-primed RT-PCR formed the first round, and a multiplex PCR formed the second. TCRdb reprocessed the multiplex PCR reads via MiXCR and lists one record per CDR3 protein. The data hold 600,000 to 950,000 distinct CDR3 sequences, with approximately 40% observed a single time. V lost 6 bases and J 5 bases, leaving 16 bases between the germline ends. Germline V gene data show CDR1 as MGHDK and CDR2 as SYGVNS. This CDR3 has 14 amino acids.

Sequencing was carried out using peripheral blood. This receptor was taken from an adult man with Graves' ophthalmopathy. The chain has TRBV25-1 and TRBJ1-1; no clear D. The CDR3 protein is CASRGQGGRTEAFF. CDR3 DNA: TGTGCCAGCAGAGGCCAAGGAGGTCGTACTGAAGCTTTCTTT.